This record concerns one T cell receptor (beta chain) sequence. Per the authors' pipeline: From reference gene primer amplification, estimates of nucleated cell counts were derived. TCRdb keeps only in-frame clones here, not all; method: immunoSEQ multiplex PCR. V and J calls and clone size are copied from that table; D and trimming were computed from the DNA. The sample contains 50,000 to 65,000 clones, 92% of which appear only once. The record originates from a study of blood T cell repertoires in COVID-19. Turning to the study itself: COVID-19 samples collected from the United States, Italy and Spain covered acute and convalescent phases. T cells, B-cell-depleted T cells, or PBMCs supplied cDNA or gDNA.

The J segment lost 4 bases and the V segment lost 6 bases, leaving 8 bases of the junction unmatched. This CDR3 is 17 amino acids long. CDR1 and CDR2 from the germline V gene are WSHSY and SAAADI. V is TRBV10-2 and J is TRBJ2-5; 16 bases are shared with TRBD2. This receptor was taken from a man in his forties or fifties with active COVID-19. Sequenced sample: peripheral blood. The CDR3 loop reads CASSPGTSGRDRETQYF. In DNA, the CDR3 is TGCGCCAGCAGCCCCGGGACTAGCGGGAGGGACCGAGAGACCCAGTACTTC.